Detailed here is one TCR beta chain. Its target is unknown. This specimen comes from a study of T-cell memory formation after mild COVID-19. Germline CDR1 SGHTA, CDR2 FQGNSA. Trimming removed 5 bases from V and 5 bases from J, with 13 bases in between. The length of the CDR3 is 14 residues. MiXCR, applied by TCRdb to the 5' RACE reads, yields one record per CDR3 protein. The sample lists around 210,000 distinct CDR3 sequences, 9.5% occurring once. Notes on the study in general: The pre-infection memory compartment contained some responding clones, suggesting cross-reactive memory joined. CD4+ clones that contracted lay mainly in CM and EM; CD8+ ones lay in EMRA.

The specimen sequenced was PBMCs or a T cell subset sorted from them (not recorded which). The chain is built from TRBV7-2 and TRBJ2-1; possibly TRBD1 or TRBD2 for D (5 bases each). This clonotype was obtained from a man aged 18 to 35 who had mild COVID-19 (a few samples of this study predate the infection). Cell type and time point are not known. The CDR3 DNA reads as TGTGCCAGCAGCCCCAGGGAGCGCAACAATGAGCAGTTCTTC. This gives the protein CASSPRERNNEQFF.